These T cell receptor beta chains were read from a single sample in a study of shared clonotypes between healthy human individuals. The table came from immunoSEQ multiplex PCR; TCRdb's copy has only in-frame clones and leaves some out. The sample lists about half a million clones, approximately 84% occurring once. Sample: PBMCs. Receptors originate from a woman between 40 and 55 years old in good health. Some clones in this sample may be carry-over from other donors' samples. Both conserved end residues are part of each CDR3. The D gene is left open where the match is weak. Part of the rows lack a size; the others show once, few, many or a class for expanded clones.

v_gene	j_gene	len	abundance	d_gene	CDR3nt	CDR3aa
TRBV11-1	TRBJ2-3	16	.	TRBD2	TGTGCCAGCAGCCCTGTGCCCCTAGCGGGAGCAGATACGCAGTATTTT	CASSPVPLAGADTQYF
TRBV18	TRBJ2-1	14	many	TRBD1	TGTGCCAGCTCACCCGGGACAGGGGGTAATGAGCAGTTCTTC	CASSPGTGGNEQFF
TRBV4-3	TRBJ1-2	14	.	.	TGCGCCAGCAGCCCATCAGCAGGGAACTATGGCTACACCTTC	CASSPSAGNYGYTF
TRBV5-4	TRBJ2-1	14	.	.	TGTGCCAGCAGCTTGGCAATTGGCCACAATGAGCAGTTCTTC	CASSLAIGHNEQFF
TRBV2	TRBJ1-6	14	many	TRBD1	TGTGCCAGCTTTTGGACAGGGGCGAATTCACCCCTCCACTTT	CASFWTGANSPLHF
TRBV18	TRBJ2-5	14	.	.	TGTGCCAGCTCACTCCAGCGGAGCCAAGAGACCCAGTACTTC	CASSLQRSQETQYF
TRBV7-3	TRBJ1-2	13	.	.	TGCGCCAGCAGCGCTAACAGGGATTGTGGCTACACCTTC	CASSANRDCGYTF
TRBV7-3	TRBJ1-3	15	.	TRBD1	TGTGCCAGCAGTCAGGGGGTCGGCTCTGGAAACACCATATATTTT	CASSQGVGSGNTIYF
TRBV7-2	TRBJ1-5	13	.	.	TGTGCCAGCAGCACCCGGGGAGATCAGCCCCAGCATTTT	CASSTRGDQPQHF
TRBV28	TRBJ2-7	15	.	.	TGTGCCAGCAGGATCCGTCGGCAAGTGAATTACGAGCAGTACTTC	CASRIRRQVNYEQYF
TRBV2	TRBJ1-3	14	.	.	TGTGCCAGCAGTGTACAGGGACCCGGAAACACCATATATTTT	CASSVQGPGNTIYF
TRBV28	TRBJ2-5	14	few	.	TGTGCCAGCAGAGGAGGGGTCATAGAAGAGACCCAGTACTTC	CASRGGVIEETQYF
TRBV29-1	TRBJ2-5	14	.	.	TGCAGCGTTGTGGTAAACTTCCTCCAAGAGACCCAGTACTTC	CSVVVNFLQETQYF
TRBV29-1	TRBJ1-2	12	few	.	TGCAGCGTTGAAGGACAGCCCTATGGCTACACCTTC	CSVEGQPYGYTF
TRBV7-2	TRBJ2-3	16	few	TRBD2	TGTGCCAGCAGCCATCGACTAGCGGGAGGGCCGCGTACGCAGTATTTT	CASSHRLAGGPRTQYF
TRBV9	TRBJ2-3	16	once	TRBD2	TGTGCCAGCAGCGAGGCTGGGGACTACTACACAGATACGCAGTATTTT	CASSEAGDYYTDTQYF
TRBV7-2	TRBJ2-2	13	once	TRBD1	TGTGCCAGCAGCTTAGCGGGGACAGGGGGGCTGTTTTTT	CASSLAGTGGLFF
TRBV6-5	TRBJ1-5	13	once	.	TGTGCCAGCAGTCCTTCTCAAAATCAGCCCCAGCATTTT	CASSPSQNQPQHF
TRBV7-2	TRBJ2-5	14	.	.	TGTGCCAGCAGCCCCAGGATGGGAGAAGAGACCCAGTACTTC	CASSPRMGEETQYF
TRBV18	TRBJ1-3	16	.	.	TGTGCCAGCTCACCGAAGAGGATCGACTCTGGAAACACCATATATTTT	CASSPKRIDSGNTIYF
TRBV6-6	TRBJ1-5	15	.	.	TGTGCCAGCAGCCCCAGGCGCACAAGCAATCAGCCCCAGCATTTT	CASSPRRTSNQPQHF
TRBV6-6	TRBJ2-2	15	few	.	TGTGCCAGCGTCTTGGACGGGGGGAACACCGGGGAGCTGTTTTTT	CASVLDGGNTGELFF
TRBV9	TRBJ1-3	18	.	.	TGTGCCAGCAGCCAGGACCCAGGCTCGGCGCGCTCTGGAAACACCATATATTTT	CASSQDPGSARSGNTIYF